Following are 10 T cell receptor beta chains from one sample sequenced in a study of blood T cell repertoires in COVID-19. Using immunoSEQ multiplex PCR, the repertoire was profiled, and TCRdb retains in-frame clones only, with some absent. This sample has about 130,000 clones, with roughly four fifths found just once. The sample comprised peripheral blood. Receptor source: a man aged 25-45 years with COVID-19, enrolled during active disease.

The chain has TRBV24-1 and TRBJ1-5; D may be TRBD1 (5 bases). Trimming left V 2 bases short and J 3 bases short, with 10 bases between. The CDR3 is 15 amino acids. Germline assignment: CDR1 KGHDR and CDR2 SFDVKD. CDR3 region: CATSDSGLFNQPQHF. The CDR3 DNA sequence: TGTGCCACCAGTGATTCGGGACTTTTCAATCAGCCCCAGCATTTT.

This chain uses TRBV5-1 with TRBJ2-1; 9 bases are shared with TRBD1. Germline CDR1 and CDR2: SGHRS and YFSETQ. CDR3 size: 16 residues. J lost 8 bases, V lost 0 bases, and 9 bases had no gene match. As DNA, the CDR3 is TGCGCCAGCAGCTTGGCCGCTGGACAGGGGAGGGATGAGCAGTTCTTC. Amino acid sequence: CASSLAAGQGRDEQFF.

CDR3 region: CASSLADRANYGYTF. CDR3 bases: TGTGCCAGCAGCTTAGCGGACAGGGCTAACTATGGCTACACCTTC. The chain links TRBV7-8 to TRBJ1-2, with 8 bases fitting TRBD1. This CDR3 contains 15 residues. The V and J ends lost 0 bases and 0 bases, in that order; junction bases with no gene match: 0. Germline V CDR1 and CDR2: SGHVS, FQNEAQ.

The rearrangement joins TRBV6-5 to TRBJ1-1; D may be TRBD1 (6 bases). The germline V and J ends were trimmed by 10 bases and 6 bases, with 18 bases remaining between them. Germline V gene data show CDR1 as MNHEY and CDR2 as SVGAGI. This CDR3 comprises 13 residues. The chain's CDR3 is CATVRGGLAEAFF. The CDR3 DNA follows: TGTGCCACCGTGAGGGGGGGGCTCGCTGAAGCTTTCTTT.

The chain recombines TRBV7-9 with TRBJ1-2; 7 positions agree with TRBD1. The V gene end was trimmed by 4 bases and the J gene end by 4 bases; junction bases not matched to a gene: 9. The CDR3 is made up of 15 amino acids. Per germline, CDR1 SEHNR and CDR2 FQNEAQ (reference sequence). CDR3 in DNA: TGTGCCAGCAGCTCCAGCTGGACAGGAACCTATGGCTACACCTTC. Translating it yields CASSSSWTGTYGYTF.

V is TRBV11-2 and J is TRBJ2-2; TRBD1 matches at 7 bases. The germline gives CDR1 SGHAT, CDR2 FQNNGV. The CDR3 contains 16 residues. Losses at the gene ends were 4 bases for V and 0 bases for J; bases not matched to a gene: 5. This chain's CDR3 is CASSWSTGTNTGELFF. In DNA, the CDR3 is TGTGCCAGCAGCTGGTCGACAGGGACGAACACCGGGGAGCTGTTTTTT.

This rearrangement joins TRBV2 to TRBJ1-4, with TRBD1 as a possible D gene (6 bases). Looked up from germline, CDR1 is SNHLY and CDR2 is FYNNEI. CDR3 length equals 14 residues. V was cut by 4 bases and J by 8 bases, with 14 bases left in between. CDR3 protein: CASSVQGISEKLFF. For the CDR3, the DNA is TGTGCCAGCAGTGTACAGGGAATTAGCGAAAAACTGTTTTTT.

V and J are TRBV7-9 and TRBJ1-2, with TRBD1 as a possible D gene (6 bases). The CDR3 length is 14 residues. Germline CDR1 is SEHNR and CDR2 is FQNEAQ (reference sequence). Deletions cut 4 bases from V and 7 bases from J, with 16 bases between. The CDR3 sequence is CASSSTDRSGGYTF. The DNA for the CDR3 is TGTGCCAGCAGCTCAACAGACAGGTCAGGTGGCTACACCTTC. The whole variable domain, filled in from reference TRBV7-9 and TRBJ1-2, reads DTGVSQNPRHKITKRGQNVTFRCDPISEHNRLYWYRQTLGQGPEFLTYFQNEAQLEKSRLLSDRFSAERPKGSFSTLEIQRTEQGDSAMYLCASSSTDRSGGYTFGSGTRLTVV.

This clone has just a few counts. The V and J genes are TRBV19 and TRBJ1-2, with 7 bases that match TRBD1. The junction had 9 bases not matched to a gene; V was cut back by 7 bases and J by 1 base. The CDR3 has 15 amino acids. The V gene's germline CDR1 is LNHDA and CDR2 SQIVND (reference sequence). Here the CDR3 DNA reads TGTGCCAGTAAAAGCTGGGACAGCTATAACTATGGCTACACCTTC. This translates into CASKSWDSYNYGYTF.

This clone was recorded once. The chain carries TRBV29-1 and TRBJ2-7, with 8 nucleotides matching TRBD1. V lost 4 bases and J lost 0; bases outside the gene matches: 2. The CDR3 has 13 residues. CDR1 is SQVTM, CDR2 ANQGSEA, per germline. The CDR3: CSVATGGSYEQYF. The CDR3 region has the DNA TGCAGCGTTGCCACAGGGGGCTCCTACGAGCAGTACTTC.